The clone carrying this T cell receptor (beta chain) has just one count. CDR1 and CDR2 (germline): SGHRS, YFSETQ. The CDR3 has 15 residues. V lost 5 bases to trimming and J lost 9 bases, with 21 bases between them. This sample was taken from a study of cytotoxic CD8 clonotypes in ibrutinib-treated CLL. Some clones are missing from TCRdb's copy, which holds only in-frame ones; the method was immunoSEQ multiplex PCR. The table lists 150,000 or so clones, about 88% of them singletons, with roughly 3% in the top ten. This clonotype was obtained from a human donor with chronic lymphocytic leukemia. Sequenced material: PBMCs, taken at disease progression, from a patient treated with ibrutinib. J is TRBJ2-4 and V is TRBV5-1; D might be TRBD2 (5 bases). CDR3: CASRPSGRADGIQYF. CDR3 in DNA: TGCGCCAGCAGGCCCTCGGGGAGAGCGGATGGCATTCAGTACTTC.